This T cell receptor beta chain was observed in a study of shared clonotypes between healthy human individuals. Study at large: The people who gave samples were two women and three men aged 18 to 49. Plates per donor: three CD4 naive, three CD4 memory, two CD8 naive, one CD8 memory. Findings and limits, study-wide: Investigators collected only blood, and repertoires in tissues likely differ.

Per germline, CDR1 SGHNT and CDR2 YENEEA. V lost 1 base and J 7 bases, leaving 4 bases between the germline ends. The CDR3 spans 12 residues. Assay used: immunoSEQ multiplex PCR; TCRdb lists only in-frame clones, some missing. Here the sample spans about 110,000 clones, 55% to 70% being singletons. In its sample, this clone was seen once. Its specificity is not known. The chain joins TRBV11-3 to TRBJ2-2; D is unresolved. Sequencing was performed on memory CD8+ T cells sorted from blood. The subset is: CD45RO+ cells pooled with CCR7-negative TemRA cells. The receptor's source is a woman in her twenties or thirties in good health. The CDR3 nucleotides read TGTGCCAGCAGCTTAGGGATCGGGGAGCTGTTTTTT. This translates into CASSLGIGELFF.